This T cell receptor beta chain was captured by sequencing in a study of blood T cell repertoires in COVID-19. Study-wide context: Researchers got acute and convalescent COVID-19 samples from the United States, Italy and Spain. From T cells, B-cell-depleted T cells, or PBMCs came the material, which was cDNA or gDNA.

Original analysis: Reference gene primer amplification yielded estimated nucleated cell counts. Measured with immunoSEQ multiplex PCR; TCRdb has only the in-frame clones, and not every one. V and J calls and clone size are those listed in that table; D and trimming were worked out from the DNA. This table has approximately 54,000 clones, 75% to 95% appearing once. The CDR3 extends over 14 amino acids. Germline trimming cut 3 bases from V and 8 bases from J; bases unmatched to any gene: 6. Germline V lookup: CDR1 MGHDK, CDR2 SYGVNS. Sequences were obtained from peripheral blood. The V gene is TRBV25-1, the J gene TRBJ1-4; 7 nucleotides agree with TRBD1. The source is a woman aged 40 to 50 with active COVID-19. The CDR3 here is CASSDNLQGEKLFF. DNA of the CDR3: TGTGCCAGCAGTGATAATCTACAGGGGGAAAAACTGTTTTTT. Using reference TRBV25-1 and TRBJ1-4 for the parts outside the CDR3, the full variable domain is EADIYQTPRYLVIGTGKKITLECSQTMGHDKMYWYQQDPGMELHLIHYSYGVNSTEKGDLSSESTVSRIRTEHFPLTLESARPSHTSQYLCASSDNLQGEKLFFGSGTQLSVL.